The rows below give T cell receptor beta chains drawn from one sample of a study of metastatic and nonmetastatic thyroid tumors. TCRdb re-called the PCR reads through MiXCR. The sample records approximately 12,000 clones, approximately 35% being singletons. The source material was tumor tissue. Every receptor here comes from a female donor with papillary thyroid cancer or a benign thyroid nodule (not recorded which). Some clones in this sample may be carry-over from other donors' samples. The CDR3 runs from the conserved cysteine through the conserved F or W. The order of the fields is V gene, J gene, clone size, D gene, CDR3 protein, CDR3 DNA. D genes are given only for firm matches. Size is omitted from some rows. Given values are once, few, many or a class for expanded clones.

TRBV11-2	TRBJ2-1	-	TRBD1	CASSRQAPGTGVGNEQFF	TGTGCCAGCAGCCGCCAGGCCCCGGGGACAGGGGTAGGCAATGAGCAGTTCTTC
TRBV20-1	TRBJ2-7	many	TRBD2	CSARSSGGYEQYF	TGCAGTGCTAGGAGCAGCGGGGGCTACGAGCAGTACTTC
TRBV11-3	TRBJ2-2	-	-	CASSSTGVITGELFF	TGTGCCAGCAGCAGCACAGGAGTCATCACCGGGGAGCTGTTTTTT
TRBV12-3/TRBV12-4	TRBJ1-4	-	-	CASSPGTNEKLFF	TGTGCCAGCAGTCCGGGGACTAATGAAAAACTGTTTTTT
TRBV6-1	TRBJ1-2	medium-sized	TRBD1	CASSERGQDNYGYTF	TGTGCCAGCAGTGAAAGGGGGCAGGATAACTATGGCTACACCTTC
TRBV6-1	TRBJ2-1	-	-	CASSGEQFF	TGTGCCAGCAGCGGTGAGCAGTTCTTC
TRBV5-5	TRBJ2-1	many	TRBD2	CASAIPTSGNYNEQFF	TGTGCCAGCGCGATTCCGACTAGCGGTAATTACAATGAGCAGTTCTTC
TRBV11-1	TRBJ2-7	-	TRBD1	CASSYPQGQGSYEQYF	TGTGCCAGCAGCTACCCCCAGGGACAGGGATCCTACGAGCAGTACTTC
TRBV2	TRBJ2-1	few	-	CASSELEGVEQFF	TGTGCCAGCAGTGAATTGGAGGGGGTTGAGCAGTTCTTC
TRBV28	TRBJ1-6	-	-	CASTPEALPTNSPLHF	TGTGCCAGCACCCCCGAAGCCCTGCCTACAAATTCACCCCTCCACTTT
TRBV5-1	TRBJ2-7	-	-	CASSQVTVPYEQYF	TGCGCCAGCAGCCAAGTGACAGTTCCCTACGAGCAGTACTTC
TRBV5-5	TRBJ1-5	-	TRBD1	CASSLSGTASQPQHF	TGTGCCAGCAGCTTGTCAGGGACAGCAAGCCAGCCCCAGCATTTT
TRBV20-1	TRBJ2-3	-	TRBD2	CSAKLAGLTDTQYF	TGCAGTGCTAAACTAGCGGGGCTAACAGATACGCAGTATTTT
TRBV5-1	TRBJ1-4	-	-	CASSFDRLNEKLFF	TGCGCCAGCAGCTTTGACAGGCTTAATGAAAAACTGTTTTTT
TRBV28	TRBJ2-7	few	-	CASSFTNYYEQYF	TGTGCCAGCAGTTTTACGAATTACTACGAGCAGTACTTC
TRBV5-1	TRBJ1-4	-	-	CASSFTTSLRTLASNEKLFF	TGCGCCAGCAGCTTCACTACCTCCTTACGGACGCTTGCATCTAATGAAAAACTGTTTTTT
TRBV7-2	TRBJ1-6	many	-	CASSFRSSNSPLHF	TGTGCCAGCAGCTTCCGTAGTAGTAATTCACCCCTCCACTTT
TRBV5-1	TRBJ1-4	-	-	CASSLVPTNEKLFF	TGCGCCAGCAGCTTGGTTCCAACTAATGAAAAACTGTTTTTT
TRBV4-1	TRBJ1-1	-	-	CASSHRTENTEAFF	TGCGCCAGCAGCCACCGGACGGAGAACACTGAAGCTTTCTTT
TRBV18	TRBJ2-7	-	-	CASSQLPGPGNYEQYF	TGTGCCAGCTCACAATTACCGGGACCGGGTAACTACGAGCAGTACTTC
TRBV28	TRBJ2-7	-	-	CASSFPGTYEQYF	TGTGCCAGCAGTTTCCCCGGAACCTACGAGCAGTACTTC
TRBV6-5	TRBJ1-6	-	-	CASSLGPWQGNSPLHF	TGTGCCAGCAGTTTGGGCCCATGGCAGGGTAATTCACCCCTCCACTTT
TRBV13	TRBJ1-6	-	-	CASQGSYNSPLHF	TGTGCCAGCCAGGGCTCCTATAATTCACCCCTCCACTTT
TRBV20-1	TRBJ1-4	-	-	CSAHGGVRGNEKLFF	TGCAGTGCGCACGGAGGTGTCAGGGGTAATGAAAAACTGTTTTTT
TRBV20-1	TRBJ2-3	-	-	CSARALAGASTDTQYF	TGCAGTGCTAGAGCTTTGGCTGGCGCAAGCACAGATACGCAGTATTTT
TRBV7-9	TRBJ1-1	many	-	CASSLYQGNTEAFF	TGTGCCAGCAGCTTATACCAGGGGAACACTGAAGCTTTCTTT
TRBV20-1	TRBJ2-3	many	TRBD2	CSARTPSTSGGTDTQYF	TGCAGTGCTAGAACCCCTTCGACTAGCGGTGGCACAGATACGCAGTATTTT
TRBV5-1	TRBJ1-1	-	-	CASSRGHNWGTEAFF	TGCGCCAGCAGCCGAGGACACAATTGGGGCACTGAAGCTTTCTTT
TRBV13	TRBJ2-7	-	TRBD2	CASRFDRGTSGGYEQYF	TGTGCCAGCAGATTCGACAGAGGGACTAGCGGGGGCTACGAGCAGTACTTC
TRBV20-1	TRBJ2-1	-	-	CSARDPSRVRHNYNEQFF	TGCAGTGCTAGAGATCCAAGTCGGGTACGACACAACTACAATGAGCAGTTCTTC
TRBV11-2	TRBJ2-7	once	TRBD2	CASSLGGASGGYEQYF	TGTGCCAGCAGCTTAGGTGGGGCTAGCGGGGGCTACGAGCAGTACTTC
TRBV5-1	TRBJ1-2	medium-sized	-	CASSFAGSNYGYTF	TGCGCCAGCAGCTTCGCCGGATCTAACTATGGCTACACCTTC
TRBV5-1	TRBJ2-3	-	TRBD2	CASSPLLAGGPTSTDTQYF	TGCGCCAGCAGCCCCTTACTAGCGGGAGGACCTACTAGCACAGATACGCAGTATTTT
TRBV5-1	TRBJ2-3	many	TRBD1	CASSHGAPGQGAGGTDTQYF	TGCGCCAGCAGCCACGGTGCCCCGGGACAGGGGGCCGGGGGCACAGATACGCAGTATTTT
TRBV6-1	TRBJ2-7	few	TRBD1	CASSEVGTGGDEQYF	TGTGCCAGCAGTGAAGTGGGGACAGGGGGCGACGAGCAGTACTTC
TRBV7-7	TRBJ2-1	many	-	CASSFGPGASYNEQFF	-
TRBV12-3/TRBV12-4	TRBJ2-7	medium-sized	-	CASSPSWGRGEQYF	TGTGCCAGCAGTCCCAGTTGGGGCAGAGGCGAGCAGTACTTC
TRBV11-1	TRBJ2-1	many	TRBD2	CASSSQAGVSYNEQFF	TGTGCCAGCAGCTCACAAGCGGGAGTTTCCTACAATGAGCAGTTCTTC
TRBV10-3	TRBJ2-7	few	-	CAIRGGTVTYEQYF	TGTGCCATCAGGGGCGGGACAGTCACCTACGAGCAGTACTTC
TRBV6-5	TRBJ1-2	few	TRBD1	CASSYSGRQGGHGYTF	TGTGCCAGCAGTTACTCCGGGAGACAGGGGGGTCATGGCTACACCTTC
TRBV6-2/TRBV6-3	TRBJ2-7	few	TRBD2	CASSYSGTSAYEQYF	TGTGCCAGCAGTTACTCCGGGACTAGCGCCTACGAGCAGTACTTC
TRBV20-1	TRBJ1-5	-	-	CSAIDVQGPNQPQHF	TGCAGTGCGATAGATGTTCAGGGACCCAATCAGCCCCAGCATTTT
TRBV4-3	TRBJ2-1	large	TRBD1	CASSQGTGLDNEQFF	TGCGCCAGCAGCCAAGGGACAGGGTTGGACAATGAGCAGTTCTTC
TRBV19	TRBJ1-1	medium-sized	TRBD1	CARRPGTAFEAFF	TGTGCCAGGCGTCCCGGGACAGCGTTTGAAGCTTTCTTT
TRBV20-1	TRBJ1-1	-	-	CSARDQEGRMNTEAFF	TGCAGTGCTAGAGACCAAGAGGGACGGATGAACACTGAAGCTTTCTTT
TRBV20-1	TRBJ2-7	-	TRBD2	CSASSGTSGRSSYEQYF	TGCAGTGCTTCCTCTGGGACTAGCGGGAGGAGCTCCTACGAGCAGTACTTC
TRBV19	TRBJ2-7	many	TRBD2	CASSIVGSGRVNEQYF	TGTGCCAGTAGTATTGTTGGTAGCGGGAGAGTCAACGAGCAGTACTTC
TRBV28	TRBJ2-3	many	TRBD2	CASSPHGGGVVDTQYF	TGTGCCAGCAGTCCACACGGCGGGGGGGTGGTAGATACGCAGTATTTT
TRBV12-3/TRBV12-4	TRBJ1-1	many	-	CASSLNAGNTEAFF	TGTGCCAGCAGTTTAAACGCGGGGAACACTGAAGCTTTCTTT
TRBV6-1	TRBJ1-6	medium-sized	-	CASSEKDAGDNSPLHF	TGTGCCAGCAGTGAAAAGGACGCAGGGGATAATTCACCCCTCCACTTT
TRBV7-3	TRBJ2-1	many	TRBD2	CASSATIGLAGGSSYNEQFF	TGTGCCAGCAGCGCCACCATCGGACTAGCGGGAGGCAGCTCCTACAATGAGCAGTTCTTC